This T cell receptor (beta chain) comes out of a study of regulatory T cells in long-lasting Graves disease. Study-wide context: Persistent cases took antithyroid drugs over 5 years and stayed TSH receptor antibody positive. Study-level findings and limits: Persistent disease favored TRBV28, TRBJ1-2 and TRBJ2-5. Comparison showed that persistent patients shared more public clonotypes (about 3,000) than new patients (approximately 1,000).

Arm-PCR of CDR3 regions and iRepertoire HTBI primers were the basis on which TCR beta libraries were built. TCRdb fed the multiplex PCR reads into MiXCR, producing one record per CDR3 protein. The table includes about 290,000 distinct CDR3 sequences, 22% detected once. Remarks on this clonotype: As yet, its antigen is unknown. This may be a read error, as it is one base from a much larger clone.

This sample's time point: persistent/refractory GD, antithyroid drugs over 5 years with positive TRAb. There was RNA extracted from PBMCs, and the TCR library was made from it. A roughly 8.1-milliliter sample of peripheral blood was drawn into EDTA tubes. This CDR3 comprises 14 residues. CDR1 and CDR2 (germline): MDHEN, SYDVKM. The chain employs TRBV28 and TRBJ1-1; D might be TRBD1 (5 bases). The receptor was isolated from a female donor with Graves disease. Sequencing used peripheral blood mononuclear cells (PBMCs), obtained when the disease was refractory, from a patient treated with antithyroid drugs. The DNA for the CDR3 is TGTGCCAGCAGTGCCTCCCCCAGGGTAGGTAGAGCTCTCTTT. Its translation is CASSASPRVGRALF. The full variable domain, in which reference TRBV28 and TRBJ1-1 provide the parts outside the CDR3, is DVKVTQSSRYLVKRTGEKVFLECVQDMDHENMFWYRQDPGLGLRLIYFSYDVKMKEKGDIPEGYSVSREKKERFSLILESASTNQTSMYLCASSASPRVGRALFGQGTRLTVV.